These 27 T cell receptor beta chains share one sample of origin, sequenced in a study of OX40 agonist ivuxolimab in advanced cancers. Libraries were prepared by immunoSEQ multiplex PCR; TCRdb keeps only in-frame clonotypes and omits some of them. The table records under 90,000 clones, roughly 86% of them present only once. This material consisted of CD4+ or CD8+ T cells sorted from blood, taken in a trial of the OX40 agonist ivuxolimab. These receptors were collected from an adult with an advanced solid tumor such as melanoma, head and neck, liver or kidney cancer.

This sequence joins TRBV5-6 and TRBJ2-3; the D is unclear. There are 11 residues in the CDR3. CDR1 and CDR2 from the germline V gene are SGHDT and YYEEEE. V gave up 0 bases and J gave up 4 bases, with 0 bases separating them. The CDR3 DNA follows: TGTGCCAGCAGCTTGGCAGATACGCAGTATTTT. Amino acid sequence: CASSLADTQYF.

This clone was observed a handful of times. The chain joins TRBV4-2 to TRBJ1-1; D uncertain. Deletions cut 4 bases from V and 4 bases from J, with 19 bases between. CDR3 size: 16 residues. CDR1 is LGHNA, CDR2 YNFKEQ, per germline. The CDR3 loop reads CASSPTRPGAGTEAFF. CDR3 bases: TGTGCCAGCAGCCCCACAAGGCCGGGAGCGGGCACTGAAGCTTTCTTT.

J is TRBJ2-3 and V is TRBV5-1; the D gene is possibly TRBD2 (6 bases). Germline V CDR1 and CDR2: SGHRS, YFSETQ. This CDR3 comprises 14 residues. Trimming left V 3 bases short and J 0 bases short, with 8 bases between. The CDR3 DNA follows: TGCGCCAGCAGCTCGGGGACTAGCACAGATACGCAGTATTTT. Amino acid sequence: CASSSGTSTDTQYF.

This rearrangement joins TRBV5-6 to TRBJ2-3; TRBD2 agrees at 9 bases. V dropped 4 bases and J dropped 5; count of bases not matched to a gene: 8. Germline V CDR1 and CDR2: SGHDT, YYEEEE. This CDR3 is 15 amino acids long. CDR3 DNA: TGTGCCAGCAGCCCATCCCCGACTAGCGGAGATACGCAGTATTTT. As protein: CASSPSPTSGDTQYF.

CDR3 in DNA: TGTGCCACCAGACAGGGTATAGACTATGGCTACACCTTC. Translated, it gives CATRQGIDYGYTF. The J gene is TRBJ1-2, the V gene TRBV15, with D possibly matching TRBD1 (6 bases). The length of the CDR3 is 13 residues. Trimming took off 6 bases at V and 3 bases at J, with 11 bases between the two ends. CDR1 is LNHNV, CDR2 YYDKDF, per germline (reference sequence).

The chain combines TRBV19 with TRBJ1-2; possibly TRBD1 for D (6 bases). With 0 bases removed from V and 4 bases from J, the gap between germline ends came to 9 bases. This CDR3 is 14 amino acids long. The germline gives CDR1 LNHDA, CDR2 SQIVND (reference sequence). This chain's CDR3 is CASSIDRGSYGYTF. The CDR3 coding sequence is TGTGCCAGTAGTATAGACAGGGGCAGCTATGGCTACACCTTC.

The CDR3 is CASSPRTIDNEKLFF. The DNA for the CDR3 is TGTGCCAGCTCACCCCGGACAATTGATAATGAAAAACTGTTTTTT. This sequence joins TRBV18 and TRBJ1-4; D may be TRBD1 (5 bases). The CDR3 runs 15 residues. Germline V CDR1 and CDR2: KGHSH, LQKENI. Trimming removed 3 bases from V and 4 bases from J, with 12 bases in between.

This chain joins TRBV6-1 and TRBJ2-7; D is uncertain. Looked up from germline, CDR1 is MNHNS and CDR2 is SASEGT. V shed 5 bases and J shed 0 bases, with 8 bases lying between them. This CDR3 contains 13 residues. The DNA of the CDR3 is TGTGCCAGCAGTTTGCGAATCTCCTACGAGCAGTACTTC. Amino acids: CASSLRISYEQYF.

The chain combines TRBV28 with TRBJ1-1, with 9 bases matching TRBD1. This CDR3 is built from 15 residues. Per the germline V gene, CDR1 is MDHEN and CDR2 is SYDVKM. Trimming at V came to 6 bases and at J to 6 bases, leaving 11 bases not matched to a gene. The CDR3 DNA follows: TGTGCCAGCAGGTCCCCAGGACAGGGGTTTTCTGAAGCTTTCTTT. This translates into CASRSPGQGFSEAFF.

This clone was detected only once. The chain is built from TRBV9 and TRBJ2-1; 9 bases match TRBD2. The CDR3 consists of 16 residues. Per the germline V gene, CDR1 is SGDLS and CDR2 is YYNGEE. V shed 4 bases, J shed 8 bases, and the junction held 13 bases outside the gene matches. CDR3 bases: TGTGCCAGCAGCCCCTTCGGTAGCGGGAGTAGTTATGAGCAGTTCTTC. Protein: CASSPFGSGSSYEQFF.

V gene TRBV10-3 combines with J gene TRBJ2-2; tentatively, D is TRBD1 (5 bases). Germline-derived CDR1 and CDR2 are ENHRY and SYGVKD. The CDR3 runs to 15 residues. The V end was cut by 3 bases, the J end by 2 bases, with 10 bases between. CDR3 in DNA: TGTGCCATCAGTGACCCAGGGCGCAACACCGGGGAGCTGTTTTTT. It specifies CAISDPGRNTGELFF.

The chain carries TRBV5-4 and TRBJ2-3; 9 nucleotides align to TRBD2. The V segment lost 7 bases and the J segment 4 bases; nucleotides outside the gene matches: 7. The germline V gene encodes CDR1 SGHNT and CDR2 YYREEE (reference sequence). The CDR3 runs 14 residues. The CDR3 DNA is TGTGCCAGCCTAGCGGGGAGTGGGGCAGATACGCAGTATTTT. Protein product: CASLAGSGADTQYF. The whole variable domain, filled in from reference TRBV5-4 and TRBJ2-3, reads ETGVTQSPTHLIKTRGQQVTLRCSSQSGHNTVSWYQQALGQGPQFIFQYYREEENGRGNFPPRFSGLQFPNYSSELNVNALELDDSALYLCASLAGSGADTQYFGPGTRLTVL.

The sample holds one count of this clone. The gene calls are TRBV29-1 and TRBJ1-2; D uncertain. V dropped 7 bases and J dropped 2 bases, with 11 bases sitting between them. Germline V gene sequence: CDR1 SQVTM, CDR2 ANQGSEA. This CDR3 comprises 12 residues. CDR3 bases: TGCAGCGGGTCGGACGGGAACTATGGCTACACCTTC. Translating it yields CSGSDGNYGYTF.

The chain combines TRBV5-1 with TRBJ2-3; TRBD2 agrees at 11 bases. V lost 4 bases to trimming and J lost 2 bases; unmatched junction nucleotides: 15. CDR1 is SGHRS, CDR2 YFSETQ, per germline. This CDR3 is built from 19 residues. The DNA of the CDR3 is TGCGCCAGCAGCAAAGAACTAGCGGGGGCCCCGCCTCCCACAGATACGCAGTATTTT. Translating gives CASSKELAGAPPPTDTQYF.

The chain joins TRBV30 to TRBJ1-2, with 7 nucleotides matching TRBD1. There are 11 residues in the CDR3. V lost 3 bases, J lost 8 bases, and 3 bases stayed unmatched. Germline V gene sequence: CDR1 GTSNPN, CDR2 SVGIG (reference sequence). CDR3 DNA sequence: TGTGCCTGGAGCGGGACAGAGGGCTACACCTTC. It encodes CAWSGTEGYTF.

This clone was seen a handful of times. The chain uses TRBV30 and TRBJ1-5; TRBD1 might be the D (5 bases). The CDR3 runs to 13 residues. Deletions cut 0 bases from V and 5 bases from J, with 8 bases between. The V gene's germline CDR1 is GTSNPN and CDR2 SVGIG (reference sequence). CDR3 residues: CAWSVQGDQPQHF. The CDR3, as DNA: TGTGCCTGGAGTGTCCAGGGAGATCAGCCCCAGCATTTT.

The chain combines TRBV5-1 with TRBJ2-7; maybe TRBD1 (5 bases). Trimming pared 4 bases from V and 1 base from J, leaving 12 bases between. Germline CDR1 and CDR2: SGHRS and YFSETQ. The CDR3 consists of 14 residues. DNA for the CDR3: TGCGCCAGCAGCGATGACAGTCTATCCTACGAGCAGTACTTC. It translates to CASSDDSLSYEQYF. Full variable domain (remainder filled in from reference TRBV5-1 and TRBJ2-7): KAGVTQTPRYLIKTRGQQVTLSCSPISGHRSVSWYQQTPGQGLQFLFEYFSETQRNKGNFPGRFSGRQFSNSRSEMNVSTLELGDSALYLCASSDDSLSYEQYFGPGTRLTVT.

The chain recombines TRBV4-1 with TRBJ1-5; D is undetermined. V gave up 1 base and J gave up 4 bases, with 11 bases separating them. The V gene's germline CDR1 is MGHRA and CDR2 YSYEKL. The CDR3 loop spans 15 amino acids. CDR3 region: CASSQGTVLNQPQHF. The CDR3 coding sequence is TGCGCCAGCAGCCAAGGGACGGTGTTAAATCAGCCCCAGCATTTT.

The J gene is TRBJ2-3, the V gene TRBV14; 7 positions match TRBD2. CDR3 length equals 17 residues. Germline V lookup: CDR1 SGHDN, CDR2 FVKESK. The V segment lost 0 bases and the J segment 2 bases; nucleotides outside the gene matches: 8. This CDR3 reads CASSQDRRGRATDTQYF. The CDR3 bases are TGTGCCAGCAGCCAAGATCGACGGGGGAGGGCCACAGATACGCAGTATTTT.

The CDR3: CASSIRGDLDTQYF. CDR3 DNA: TGTGCCAGTAGTATCCGCGGGGATTTAGATACGCAGTATTTT. The chain links TRBV19 to TRBJ2-3; maybe TRBD2 (6 bases). This CDR3 has 14 amino acids. The ends were cut back, 3 bases at V and 5 bases at J, with 12 bases in the middle. CDR1 and CDR2 (germline): LNHDA, SQIVND (reference sequence).

The rearrangement joins TRBV19 to TRBJ1-2; D possibly corresponds to TRBD1 (6 bases). The CDR3 is 15 amino acids. The V gene lost 2 bases and the J gene lost 4 bases, with 14 bases spanning the gap. Germline CDR1 reads LNHDA; CDR2 reads SQIVND (reference sequence). The DNA for the CDR3 is TGTGCCAGTAGTATACGACGGCAGGGGACCTATGGCTACACCTTC. Translated: CASSIRRQGTYGYTF. The complete variable domain, with remaining parts taken from reference TRBV19 and TRBJ1-2, reads DGGITQSPKYLFRKEGQNVTLSCEQNLNHDAMYWYRQDPGQGLRLIYYSQIVNDFQKGDIAEGYSVSREKKESFPLTVTSAQKNPTAFYLCASSIRRQGTYGYTFGSGTRLTVV.

Concerning this clone itself: Distinct nucleotide sequences in the sample also encode this CDR3. This sequence joins TRBV4-2 and TRBJ2-5; TRBD2 aligns across 9 bases. This CDR3 has 16 residues. V dropped 5 bases and J dropped 4; count of bases not matched to a gene: 11. CDR1 LGHNA and CDR2 YNFKEQ come from the germline V gene. Here the CDR3 DNA reads TGTGCCAGCAGCGACCTGGGCGGGAGGGCCCGAGAGACCCAGTACTTC. It yields the protein CASSDLGGRARETQYF.

This clone was seen more than once but under ten times. The chain combines TRBV12-5 with TRBJ1-4; D remains ambiguous. The CDR3 has 15 amino acids. The V end lost 7 bases, the J end lost 0 bases, and 12 bases lay between the germline ends. CDR1 LGHNT and CDR2 FRNRAP come from the germline V gene. CDR3 DNA sequence: TGTGCTAGTGCCCTTGGGCAGGCAACTAATGAAAAACTGTTTTTT. It translates to CASALGQATNEKLFF.

This chain links TRBV6-1 with TRBJ2-7, with 8 nucleotides matching TRBD1. The V gene's germline CDR1 is MNHNS and CDR2 SASEGT. V was clipped by 7 bases and J by 4 bases; unmatched bases: 9. The CDR3 spans 14 residues. In DNA form, the CDR3 reads TGTGCCAGCACGGACGGACAGGGAAATTACGAGCAGTACTTC. Protein: CASTDGQGNYEQYF.

CDR3 amino acids: CASSVSWGWDEKLFF. For the CDR3, the DNA is TGTGCCAGCAGTGTTTCTTGGGGGTGGGATGAAAAACTGTTTTTT. This chain connects TRBV25-1 to TRBJ1-4; D perhaps matches TRBD1 (5 bases). With 4 bases removed from V and 6 bases from J, the gap between germline ends came to 15 bases. The CDR3 covers 15 residues. Germline CDR1 is MGHDK and CDR2 is SYGVNS.

The chain is built from TRBV5-1 and TRBJ2-7, with a tentative D call TRBD2 (5 bases). Per the germline V gene, CDR1 is SGHRS and CDR2 is YFSETQ. The CDR3 spans 16 residues. Trimming pared 4 bases from V and 0 bases from J, leaving 17 bases between. The CDR3 DNA is TGCGCCAGCAGCCACCAAGGAGGAGGCTACTCCTACGAGCAGTACTTC. Translation gives CASSHQGGGYSYEQYF.

This chain uses TRBV9 with TRBJ2-1, with 13 bases that match TRBD2. CDR1 and CDR2 from the germline V gene are SGDLS and YYNGEE. This CDR3 is built from 15 residues. The J segment lost 4 bases and the V segment lost 4 bases, leaving 2 bases of the junction unmatched. The CDR3 DNA reads TGTGCCAGCAGCCCGACTAGCGGGGGGTACAATGAGCAGTTCTTC. Protein: CASSPTSGGYNEQFF.